Sequencing of this T cell receptor beta chain was carried out in a study of low-dose radiotherapy and immunotherapy resistance in tumors. Looking at the study overall: Each fraction for Cohort 1 was 0.5 Gy, given every 2 weeks, and the total came to 6.5 Gy. Intravenous ipilimumab 1 mg/kg every six weeks was given with nivolumab 240 mg every two weeks. The study gave patients oral aspirin 300 mg daily for four cycles from cycle 1 day 1.

Donors were given nivolumab, ipilimumab, aspirin, low-dose cyclophosphamide and low-dose radiotherapy. This CDR3 region has 16 residues. Germline loops: CDR1 SNHLY, CDR2 FYNNEI. The germline V and J ends were trimmed by 4 bases and 5 bases, with 18 bases remaining between them. TRAV- and TRBV-specific primers, spanning alpha and beta chains, primed first-strand cDNA. With a V-primer adapter and a constant-region primer, TCRs were amplified for 20 PCR cycles. From the reads, TCRdb called clonotypes with MiXCR, one entry per CDR3 protein. Of around 10,000 distinct CDR3 sequences listed, less than 75% are singletons.

The rearrangement uses TRBV2 and TRBJ1-5; perhaps TRBD1 as D (5 bases). The sequence was collected from a human donor with advanced metastatic prostate, ovarian, gallbladder or colorectal cancer (not recorded which). This table probably holds off-target reads from a library built for another chain. The CDR3 sequence: CASSGKGTSFDQPQHF. CDR3 coding DNA: TGTGCCAGCAGTGGGAAGGGGACTAGCTTCGATCAGCCCCAGCATTTT.